These 22 T cell receptor beta chains originate from one sample sequenced in a study of blood T cell repertoires in COVID-19 (dated by TCRdb to 2018 to 2021). The library was obtained by the immunoSEQ multiplex PCR assay. Held by TCRdb, this immuneACCESS table contains in-frame sequences only and omits some clones. Under half of the omission traces to an unresolved V gene where checked; the cause of the rest is unknown. This sample is represented by roughly 200,000 clones; approximately 83% of them were singletons. The ten largest make up around 4.4% of the sample. The source material was peripheral blood. The receptor source for this set is a man in his fifties or sixties with active or convalescent COVID-19.

The sample holds one count of this clone. The rearrangement links TRBV5-1 to TRBJ2-7; 7 bases align to TRBD1. V shed 4 bases, J shed 0 bases, and the junction held 4 bases outside the gene matches. The CDR3 runs 14 residues. Germline values: CDR1 SGHRS, CDR2 YFSETQ. The CDR3 spells CASSPGQASYEQYF. The CDR3 DNA sequence: TGCGCCAGCAGCCCAGGACAGGCCTCCTACGAGCAGTACTTC. Full variable domain (outside the CDR3, taken from reference TRBV5-1 and TRBJ2-7): KAGVTQTPRYLIKTRGQQVTLSCSPISGHRSVSWYQQTPGQGLQFLFEYFSETQRNKGNFPGRFSGRQFSNSRSEMNVSTLELGDSALYLCASSPGQASYEQYFGPGTRLTVT.

The chain uses TRBV28 and TRBJ2-1; 13 positions agree with TRBD2. The CDR3 extends over 17 amino acids. The V and J ends lost 6 bases and 3 bases, in that order; junction bases with no gene match: 8. Germline-derived CDR1 and CDR2 are MDHEN and SYDVKM. The CDR3 loop is CASSDTSGGAVYNEQFF. DNA for the CDR3: TGTGCCAGCAGCGATACTAGCGGGGGGGCGGTCTACAATGAGCAGTTCTTC.

The chain combines TRBV5-1 with TRBJ2-2; 16 bases match TRBD2. The CDR3 contains 18 residues. Germline trimming cut 5 bases from V and 4 bases from J; bases unmatched to any gene: 8. Germline CDR1 and CDR2: SGHRS and YFSETQ. The CDR3: CASRPGLAGGPFTGELFF. DNA for the CDR3: TGCGCCAGCAGACCGGGACTAGCGGGGGGGCCGTTCACCGGGGAGCTGTTTTTT.

This chain connects TRBV5-1 to TRBJ2-5, with TRBD1 as a possible D gene (5 bases). Germline assignment: CDR1 SGHRS and CDR2 YFSETQ. The CDR3 has 14 residues. Deletions cut 1 base from V and 3 bases from J, with 10 bases between. Here the CDR3 reads CASSLSVTEETQYF. For the CDR3, the DNA is TGCGCCAGCAGCTTGAGTGTGACAGAAGAGACCCAGTACTTC. The whole variable domain, filled in from reference TRBV5-1 and TRBJ2-5, reads KAGVTQTPRYLIKTRGQQVTLSCSPISGHRSVSWYQQTPGQGLQFLFEYFSETQRNKGNFPGRFSGRQFSNSRSEMNVSTLELGDSALYLCASSLSVTEETQYFGPGTRLLVL.

The CDR3 loop is CAYSSGGGGDTQYF. The CDR3 coding sequence is TGTGCCTATTCTAGCGGGGGGGGAGGAGATACGCAGTATTTT. The chain is built from TRBV30 and TRBJ2-3, with TRBD2 identical over 12 bases. This CDR3 has 14 residues. V lost 7 bases to trimming and J lost 5 bases; unmatched junction nucleotides: 7. CDR1 and CDR2 (germline): GTSNPN, SVGIG (reference sequence).

This clone was detected only a few times. Distinct nucleotide sequences in the sample also encode this CDR3. The chain is built from TRBV6-5 and TRBJ2-7, with TRBD1 matching 12 bases. Looked up from germline, CDR1 is MNHEY and CDR2 is SVGAGI. V dropped 6 bases and J dropped 0; count of bases not matched to a gene: 0. This CDR3 contains 14 residues. The CDR3 DNA reads as TGTGCCAGCAGGGGACAGGGGGCCTCCTACGAGCAGTACTTC. It translates to CASRGQGASYEQYF.

The chain employs TRBV6-2 or TRBV6-3 and TRBJ2-1; TRBD1 might be the D (7 bases). The germline V gene has CDR1 MNHEY and CDR2 SVGEGT. This CDR3 is 17 amino acids long. The V end lost 2 bases, the J end lost 1 base, and 15 bases lay between the germline ends. The CDR3: CASSYTQGGVSYNEQFF. In DNA form, the CDR3 reads TGTGCCAGCAGTTACACCCAGGGGGGAGTTTCCTACAATGAGCAGTTCTTC.

The V call is TRBV5-8, the J call TRBJ1-1, with D maybe TRBD1 (6 bases). This CDR3 contains 13 residues. The ends were cut back, 4 bases at V and 5 bases at J, with 12 bases in the middle. From germline, CDR1 is SGHTS and CDR2 YDEGEE. Written as DNA, the CDR3 is TGTGCCAGCAGCCCGACAGGATTTACTGAAGCTTTCTTT. This codes for CASSPTGFTEAFF.

The chain links TRBV6-1 to TRBJ1-2; TRBD1 aligns across 8 bases. The CDR3 runs to 15 residues. CDR1 MNHNS and CDR2 SASEGT come from the germline V gene. J gave up 2 bases and V 4 bases, and 6 bases lay outside the gene matches. The CDR3 protein is CASSAPGQANYGYTF. The CDR3 DNA is TGTGCCAGCAGTGCTCCGGGACAGGCCAACTATGGCTACACCTTC.

V gene TRBV30 combines with J gene TRBJ1-1; 7 bases agree with TRBD1. CDR3 length: 14 residues. Germline values: CDR1 GTSNPN, CDR2 SVGIG (reference sequence). After removal of 7 bases from V and 0 bases from J, the junction contained 8 bases not matched to a gene. The CDR3 is CASSGTVMNTEAFF. The CDR3 bases are TGTGCCTCCTCTGGGACAGTAATGAACACTGAAGCTTTCTTT. The full variable domain, its missing parts supplied by reference TRBV30 and TRBJ1-1, is SQTIHQWPATLVQPVGSPLSLECTVEGTSNPNLYWYRQAAGRGLQLLFYSVGIGQISSEVPQNLSASRPQDRQFILSSKKLLLSDSGFYLCASSGTVMNTEAFFGQGTRLTVV.

The V and J genes are TRBV9 and TRBJ2-3, with 9 nucleotides matching TRBD2. This CDR3 has 16 residues. Germline V gene sequence: CDR1 SGDLS, CDR2 YYNGEE. After removal of 2 bases from V and 0 bases from J, the junction contained 4 bases not matched to a gene. The CDR3 here is CASSVLAGASTDTQYF. CDR3 in DNA: TGTGCCAGCAGCGTTTTAGCGGGGGCTAGCACAGATACGCAGTATTTT.

The rearrangement uses TRBV27 and TRBJ1-1, with no clear D. Trimming left V 3 bases short and J 3 bases short, with 11 bases between. Looked up from germline, CDR1 is MNHEY and CDR2 is SMNVEV (reference sequence). CDR3 size: 14 residues. The CDR3 loop reads CASSFMYGDTEAFF. CDR3 DNA: TGTGCCAGCAGTTTTATGTACGGGGACACTGAAGCTTTCTTT.

The V call is TRBV7-2, the J call TRBJ2-5; the match to TRBD2 covers 8 bases. Germline V gene data show CDR1 as SGHTA and CDR2 as FQGNSA. The V and J ends lost 6 bases and 5 bases, in that order; junction bases with no gene match: 5. The CDR3 runs 13 residues. CDR3 in amino acids: CASRAGGTETQYF. Here the CDR3 DNA reads TGTGCCAGCAGGGCGGGGGGTACGGAGACCCAGTACTTC.

This chain uses TRBV6-4 with TRBJ2-3; no clear D gene. The CDR3 covers 13 residues. The germline V and J ends were trimmed by 6 bases and 2 bases, with 9 bases remaining between them. The germline gives CDR1 MRHNA, CDR2 SNTAGT. CDR3 DNA sequence: TGTGCCAGCAGCCCAACTTACACAGATACGCAGTATTTT. This codes for CASSPTYTDTQYF.

The chain recombines TRBV7-2 with TRBJ1-5; D unresolved. This CDR3 spans 15 amino acids. The germline V gene has CDR1 SGHTA and CDR2 FQGNSA. The germline V and J ends were trimmed by 5 bases and 1 base, with 12 bases remaining between them. CDR3 sequence: CASSPSSGSNQPQHF. The CDR3 nucleotides read TGTGCCAGCAGCCCCTCTTCCGGGAGCAATCAGCCCCAGCATTTT.

In regard to this clone: An end of the junction does not agree with germline; a read error may underlie this. The CDR3 sequence: CARSRLGGARAATQYF. CDR3 DNA: TGCGCCCGCAGCCGCCTTGGGGGGGCACGGGCTGCTACGCAGTATTTT. This chain uses TRBV4-3 with TRBJ2-3, with a weak D call TRBD2 (7 bases). Germline V lookup: CDR1 LGHNA, CDR2 YSLEER. CDR3 length: 16 amino acids.

The CDR3 DNA follows: TGTGCCAGTAGTTTCGGACAGGGGGCGTCCGGGGAGCTGTTTTTT. It translates to CASSFGQGASGELFF. The V call is TRBV19, the J call TRBJ2-2; 11 nucleotides line up with TRBD1. The CDR3 is 15 residues long. V lost 5 bases, J lost 6 bases, and 5 bases stayed unmatched. The V gene's germline CDR1 is LNHDA and CDR2 SQIVND (reference sequence).

The chain joins TRBV28 to TRBJ1-2, with 9 bases identical to TRBD1. With V trimmed by 1 base and J by 7 bases, 4 bases remained unmatched. From germline, CDR1 is MDHEN and CDR2 SYDVKM. CDR3 size: 14 residues. The chain's CDR3 is CASSLLQGASGYTF. For the CDR3, the DNA is TGTGCCAGCAGTTTATTACAGGGGGCAAGTGGCTACACCTTC.

This rearrangement joins TRBV7-9 to TRBJ2-1; TRBD2 matches 9 bases. Germline V gene data show CDR1 as SEHNR and CDR2 as FQNEAQ (reference sequence). The CDR3 length is 17 residues. The V segment lost 8 bases and the J segment 0 bases; nucleotides outside the gene matches: 11. CDR3 nucleotides: TGTGCCAGCGTACCTAAAAGCGGGGGGATCTCCTACAATGAGCAGTTCTTC. It encodes CASVPKSGGISYNEQFF. The complete variable domain, with remaining parts taken from reference TRBV7-9 and TRBJ2-1, reads DTGVSQNPRHKITKRGQNVTFRCDPISEHNRLYWYRQTLGQGPEFLTYFQNEAQLEKSRLLSDRFSAERPKGSFSTLEIQRTEQGDSAMYLCASVPKSGGISYNEQFFGPGTRLTVL.

This clone came up once. The genes are TRBV6-6 and TRBJ2-3; 14 nucleotides agree with TRBD2. J lost 1 base, V lost 5 bases, and 5 bases had no gene match. This CDR3 spans 17 amino acids. CDR1 and CDR2 (germline): MNHNY, SVGAGI (reference sequence). The CDR3 reads CASSLGLAGGGTDTQYF. Written as DNA, the CDR3 is TGTGCCAGCAGTCTCGGACTAGCGGGGGGAGGCACAGATACGCAGTATTTT.

The chain recombines TRBV9 with TRBJ2-3; the match to TRBD1 covers 7 bases. There are 16 residues in the CDR3. The junction had 8 bases not matched to a gene; V was cut back by 4 bases and J by 0 bases. Germline CDR1 reads SGDLS; CDR2 reads YYNGEE. CDR3 loop: CASSFQGVPSTDTQYF. CDR3 coding DNA: TGTGCCAGCAGCTTTCAGGGGGTGCCTAGCACAGATACGCAGTATTTT.

CDR3: CASSLSVRTNQGYTF. CDR3 in DNA: TGTGCCAGCAGCTTGAGCGTTCGGACAAATCAGGGCTACACCTTC. The chain links TRBV5-8 to TRBJ1-2, with D possibly being TRBD1 (5 bases). Germline V gives CDR1 SGHTS, CDR2 YDEGEE. Trimming took off 1 base at V and 8 bases at J, with 18 bases between the two ends. The CDR3 contains 15 residues.